This TCR beta chain derives from a study of blood T cell repertoires in COVID-19. In the study overall: The samples span acute and convalescent COVID-19 from the United States, Italy and Spain. Sources were T cells, B-cell-depleted T cells, or PBMCs; the material itself was cDNA or gDNA.

As processed by the authors: Estimates of nucleated cell counts were drawn from the amplification of reference gene primers. The method was immunoSEQ multiplex PCR; TCRdb's version includes in-frame clones alone and lacks a portion of them. Clone size and the V and J calls come from that table; the DNA yielded D and trimming. The sample contains roughly 170,000 clones, roughly 80% of which appear only once. The CDR3 runs 17 residues. In germline, CDR1 is MNHNS, CDR2 SASEGT. V dropped 2 bases and J dropped 0 bases, with 11 bases sitting between them. The sample consisted of peripheral blood. This TCR was recovered from a human donor in a cohort sampled during active COVID-19. This chain joins TRBV6-1 and TRBJ2-6, with D maybe TRBD2 (6 bases). The CDR3 nucleotides are TGTGCCAGCAGTGAAAATTCCGGGAGCTCTGGGGCCAACGTCCTGACTTTC. Amino acid sequence: CASSENSGSSGANVLTF.